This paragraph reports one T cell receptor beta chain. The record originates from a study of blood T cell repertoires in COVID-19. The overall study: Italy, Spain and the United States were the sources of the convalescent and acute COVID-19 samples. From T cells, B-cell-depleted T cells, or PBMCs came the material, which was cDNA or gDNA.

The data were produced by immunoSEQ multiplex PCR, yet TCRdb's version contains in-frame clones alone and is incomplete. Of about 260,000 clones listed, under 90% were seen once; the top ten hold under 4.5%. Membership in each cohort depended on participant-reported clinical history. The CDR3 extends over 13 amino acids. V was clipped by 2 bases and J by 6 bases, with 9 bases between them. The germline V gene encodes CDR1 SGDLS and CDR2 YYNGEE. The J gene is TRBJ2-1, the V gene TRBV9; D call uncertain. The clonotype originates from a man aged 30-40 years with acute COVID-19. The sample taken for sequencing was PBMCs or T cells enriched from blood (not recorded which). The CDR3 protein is CASSVSLGNEQFF. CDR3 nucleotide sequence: TGTGCCAGCAGCGTTTCCCTCGGCAATGAGCAGTTCTTC.